The 3 T cell receptor beta chains given below trace back to one sample, sequenced in a study of low-dose radiotherapy and immunotherapy resistance in tumors. TRAV- and TRBV-specific primers, spanning alpha and beta chains, primed first-strand cDNA. Both a constant-region primer and a V-primer adapter served to amplify TCRs across roughly 22 PCR cycles. Using its own MiXCR run on the reads, TCRdb lists one record per CDR3 protein. This sample has under 90,000 distinct CDR3 sequences, with around 31% found just once. Sample time point: before trial treatment. The sequenced sample was PBMCs, obtained before treatment. The receptors derive from a female donor with ovarian cancer.

This sequence joins TRBV6-1 and TRBJ2-1; TRBD2 matches 11 bases. This CDR3 region has 16 residues. With 6 bases clipped from V and 3 bases from J, the junction kept 7 bases outside the gene matches. Germline assignment: CDR1 MNHNS and CDR2 SASEGT. The CDR3 protein is CASSPLAGGVYNEQFF. CDR3 bases: TGTGCCAGCAGCCCCTTAGCGGGGGGGGTCTACAATGAGCAGTTCTTC.

This clonotype was recorded at least ten times. The chain is built from TRBV20-1 and TRBJ1-2; D is ambiguous. Germline values: CDR1 DFQATT, CDR2 SNEGSKA (reference sequence). The CDR3 runs 12 residues. The germline V and J ends were trimmed by 3 bases and 5 bases, with 10 bases remaining between them. The DNA for the CDR3 is TGCAGTGCTAGTACGGAGTCATATGGCTACACCTTC. The encoded protein is CSASTESYGYTF.

This clonotype was seen a few times. The rearrangement joins TRBV5-4 to TRBJ1-3; no definite D call. Germline values: CDR1 SGHNT, CDR2 YYREEE (reference sequence). The CDR3 consists of 14 residues. V was pared by 2 bases and J by 3 bases, with 9 bases between. CDR3 in amino acids: CASSLVVYGNTIYF. CDR3 in DNA: TGTGCCAGCAGCTTAGTCGTTTATGGAAACACCATATATTTT.